This T cell receptor beta chain originates from a study of blood T cell repertoires in COVID-19. The overall study: COVID-19 samples, acute and convalescent, were from the United States, Italy and Spain. PBMCs, B-cell-depleted T cells, or T cells provided the cDNA or gDNA that made up the material.

Note on this clone: Within the sample, other DNA sequences also encode this same CDR3.

In the original processing: Nucleated cell number was recorded as an estimate derived from reference gene primer amplification. Repertoires were generated with immunoSEQ multiplex PCR, while TCRdb's copy carries only in-frame clones and drops some. V, J and clone size are taken as reported in that table, and D and trimming were inferred from the DNA itself. The repertoire holds some 670,000 clones, with about nine tenths as singletons. The V gene end was trimmed by 3 bases and the J gene end by 5 bases; junction bases not matched to a gene: 6. This CDR3 comprises 15 residues. Germline values: CDR1 SGHDT, CDR2 YYEEEE.

The clonotype comes from a woman in her late teens or twenties with acute or convalescent COVID-19. The chain links TRBV5-6 to TRBJ2-2; 8 nucleotides align to TRBD1. Sequenced sample: peripheral blood. The CDR3 nucleotides are TGTGCCAGCAGCTGGGGGACAGGAGCGACCGGGGAGCTGTTTTTT. Translated, it gives CASSWGTGATGELFF.